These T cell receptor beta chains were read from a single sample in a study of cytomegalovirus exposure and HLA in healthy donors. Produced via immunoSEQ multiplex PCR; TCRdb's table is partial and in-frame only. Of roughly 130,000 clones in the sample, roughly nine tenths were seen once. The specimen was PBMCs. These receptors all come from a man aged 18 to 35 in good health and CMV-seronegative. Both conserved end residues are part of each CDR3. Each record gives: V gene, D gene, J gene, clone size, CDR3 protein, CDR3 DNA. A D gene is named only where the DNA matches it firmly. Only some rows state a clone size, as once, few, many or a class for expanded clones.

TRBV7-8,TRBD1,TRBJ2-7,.,CASSLANRGSSYEQYF,TGTGCCAGCAGCTTAGCAAACAGGGGAAGCTCCTACGAGCAGTACTTC
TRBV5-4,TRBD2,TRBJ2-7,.,CASSLREAGEQYF,TGTGCCAGCAGCTTGCGGGAGGCCGGCGAGCAGTACTTC
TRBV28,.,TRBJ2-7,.,CASRGVYEQYF,TGTGCCAGCAGAGGGGTCTACGAGCAGTACTTC
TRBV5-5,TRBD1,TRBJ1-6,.,CASTLYGTGDNSPLHF,TGTGCCAGCACCTTGTACGGGACAGGGGATAATTCACCCCTCCACTTT
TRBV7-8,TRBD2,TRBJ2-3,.,CASSLRGGTSRDTQYF,TGTGCCAGCAGCTTAAGGGGAGGGACTAGTCGAGATACGCAGTATTTT
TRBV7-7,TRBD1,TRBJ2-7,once,CASSPDRVEEQYF,TGTGCCAGCAGCCCCGACAGGGTGGAGGAGCAGTACTTC
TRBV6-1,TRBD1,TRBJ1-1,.,CASSEAGGQGAFF,TGTGCCAGCAGTGAAGCAGGAGGACAGGGGGCTTTCTTT
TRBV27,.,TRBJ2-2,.,CASSPDTGELFF,TGTGCCAGCAGTCCAGACACCGGGGAGCTGTTTTTT
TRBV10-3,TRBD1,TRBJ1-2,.,CASHPGQGNGNYGYTF,TGTGCCTCGCACCCGGGACAGGGTAACGGGAACTATGGCTACACCTTC
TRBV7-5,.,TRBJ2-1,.,CARSFSRDDSHNEQFF,TGTGCCAGAAGCTTTTCACGTGACGACTCACACAATGAGCAGTTCTTC
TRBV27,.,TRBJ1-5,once,CASSLSYENQPQHF,TGTGCCAGCAGTTTATCGTACGAGAATCAGCCCCAGCATTTT
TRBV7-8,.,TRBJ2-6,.,CASSLGILRAGANVLTF,TGTGCCAGCAGCTTGGGGATTCTGAGGGCTGGGGCCAACGTCCTGACTTTC
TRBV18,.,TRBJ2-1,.,CASSPRGEGAVIREQFF,TGTGCCAGCTCACCGAGGGGGGAGGGAGCGGTGATTAGAGAGCAGTTCTTC
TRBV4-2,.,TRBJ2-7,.,CASRLFSGEQYF,TGTGCCAGCAGGCTTTTTAGCGGCGAGCAGTACTTC
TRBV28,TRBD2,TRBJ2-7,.,CASSLSGGSYEQYF,TGTGCCAGCAGTTTGTCGGGAGGTTCCTACGAGCAGTACTTC
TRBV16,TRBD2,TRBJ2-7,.,CASSPQTSGGYEQYF,TGTGCCAGCAGCCCACAAACTAGCGGGGGCTACGAGCAGTACTTC
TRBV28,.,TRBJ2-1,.,CASSLFVGGEQFF,TGTGCCAGCAGTTTATTTGTCGGGGGTGAGCAGTTCTTC
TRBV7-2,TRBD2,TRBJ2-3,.,CASSPGTSVLTDTQYF,TGTGCCAGCAGCCCTGGGACTAGCGTTTTAACAGATACGCAGTATTTT
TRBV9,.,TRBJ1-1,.,CASSVQTGSTEAFF,TGTGCCAGCAGCGTCCAAACGGGAAGCACTGAAGCTTTCTTT
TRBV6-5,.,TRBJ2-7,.,CASSYFLGDYSYEQYF,TGTGCCAGCAGTTACTTCCTAGGCGATTACTCCTACGAGCAGTACTTC
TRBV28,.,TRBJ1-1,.,CASSWTKRGANTEAFF,TGTGCCAGCAGTTGGACCAAGCGGGGGGCTAACACTGAAGCTTTCTTT
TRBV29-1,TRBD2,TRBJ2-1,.,CSVILTSGGPEQFF,TGCAGCGTCATCCTGACTAGCGGGGGACCCGAGCAGTTCTTC
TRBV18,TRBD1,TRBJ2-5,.,CASSPPLARGRGETQYF,TGTGCCAGCTCACCCCCCCTAGCCAGGGGGCGCGGAGAGACCCAGTACTTC
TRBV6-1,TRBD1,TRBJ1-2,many,CASTGQVDGYTF,TGTGCCAGCACGGGACAGGTGGATGGCTACACCTTC
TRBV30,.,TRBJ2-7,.,CAWSGSRYEQYF,TGTGCCTGGAGTGGCTCCCGGTACGAGCAGTACTTC
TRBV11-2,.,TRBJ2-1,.,CASSYSPSPSSYNEQFF,TGTGCCAGCAGCTACTCCCCTAGTCCGAGCTCCTACAATGAGCAGTTCTTC
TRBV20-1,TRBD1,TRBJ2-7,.,CSARDRLEQYF,TGCAGTGCTAGGGACAGGCTTGAGCAGTACTTC
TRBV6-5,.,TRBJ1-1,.,CASRSFTGNTEAFF,TGTGCCAGCAGAAGCTTTACAGGGAACACTGAAGCTTTCTTT
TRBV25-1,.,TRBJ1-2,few,CASSARQTYTF,TGTGCCAGCAGTGCCCGACAGACTTACACCTTC
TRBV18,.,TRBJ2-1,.,CASSPYLRDGEQFF,TGTGCCAGCTCACCCTACTTGCGGGACGGGGAGCAGTTCTTC
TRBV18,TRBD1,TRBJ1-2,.,CASSPQGQGGYTF,TGTGCCAGCTCACCACAAGGACAGGGGGGCTACACCTTC
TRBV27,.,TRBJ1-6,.,CASSFGQGVSPLHF,TGTGCCAGCAGTTTTGGGCAGGGTGTATCACCCCTCCACTTT
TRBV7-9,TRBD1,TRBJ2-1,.,CASTRTGADEQFF,TGTGCCAGCACCCGGACAGGGGCGGATGAGCAGTTCTTC
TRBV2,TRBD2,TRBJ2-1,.,CASMLAGNEQFF,TGTGCCAGCATGCTAGCGGGCAATGAGCAGTTCTTC
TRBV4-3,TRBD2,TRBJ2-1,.,CASSQGLAGEHEQFF,TGCGCCAGCAGCCAAGGACTAGCGGGAGAGCATGAGCAGTTCTTC
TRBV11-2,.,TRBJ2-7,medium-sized,CASSYDTRYEQYF,TGTGCCAGCAGCTATGACACCAGATACGAGCAGTACTTC
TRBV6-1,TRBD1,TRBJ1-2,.,CASSEAGQGSGYTF,TGTGCCAGCAGTGAAGCAGGACAGGGCTCTGGCTACACCTTC
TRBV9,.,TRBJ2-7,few,CASSVLPSANEQYF,TGTGCCAGCAGCGTATTACCTAGTGCCAACGAGCAGTACTTC
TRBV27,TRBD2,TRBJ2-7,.,CASSAGTSGYEQYF,TGTGCCAGCAGCGCTGGGACTAGCGGCTACGAGCAGTACTTC
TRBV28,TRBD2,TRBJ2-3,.,CASSSSGRPDTQYF,TGTGCCAGCTCTTCGAGCGGGAGACCAGATACGCAGTATTTT
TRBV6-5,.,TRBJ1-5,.,CASSYSGRARQPQHF,TGTGCCAGCAGTTACTCGGGCAGGGCTAGGCAGCCCCAGCATTTT
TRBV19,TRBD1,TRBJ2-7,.,CASSTTGALMGQYF,TGTGCCAGTAGTACCACAGGGGCGCTTATGGGGCAGTACTTC